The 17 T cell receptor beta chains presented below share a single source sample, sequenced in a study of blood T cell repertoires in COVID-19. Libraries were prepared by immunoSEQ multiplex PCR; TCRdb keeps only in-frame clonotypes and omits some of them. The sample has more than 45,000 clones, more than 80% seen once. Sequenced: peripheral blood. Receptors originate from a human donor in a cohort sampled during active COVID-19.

CDR3 residues: CASSLGQGSANEKLFF. The CDR3 coding sequence is TGCGCCAGCAGCTTGGGACAGGGCAGTGCGAATGAAAAACTGTTTTTT. The genes are TRBV5-1 and TRBJ1-4; TRBD1 matches 7 bases. In germline, CDR1 is SGHRS, CDR2 YFSETQ. The CDR3 totals 16 residues. V shed 0 bases and J 5 bases; nucleotides not matched to a gene: 7. The whole variable domain, remainder taken from reference TRBV5-1 and TRBJ1-4, is KAGVTQTPRYLIKTRGQQVTLSCSPISGHRSVSWYQQTPGQGLQFLFEYFSETQRNKGNFPGRFSGRQFSNSRSEMNVSTLELGDSALYLCASSLGQGSANEKLFFGSGTQLSVL.

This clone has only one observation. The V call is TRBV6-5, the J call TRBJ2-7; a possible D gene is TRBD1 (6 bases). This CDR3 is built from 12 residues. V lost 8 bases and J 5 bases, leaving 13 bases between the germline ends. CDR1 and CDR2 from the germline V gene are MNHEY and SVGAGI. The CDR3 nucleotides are TGTGCCAGCGGGCAGGGGATGCACGAGCAGTACTTC. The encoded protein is CASGQGMHEQYF.

CDR3 loop: CATSRDGRLAGLLTDTQYF. For the CDR3, the DNA is TGTGCCACCAGCAGAGATGGGAGACTAGCGGGGCTACTCACAGATACGCAGTATTTT. The gene calls are TRBV15 and TRBJ2-3; 11 bases are a match to TRBD2. The V segment lost 0 bases and the J segment 2 bases; nucleotides outside the gene matches: 10. This CDR3 contains 19 residues. Germline loops: CDR1 LNHNV, CDR2 YYDKDF (reference sequence).

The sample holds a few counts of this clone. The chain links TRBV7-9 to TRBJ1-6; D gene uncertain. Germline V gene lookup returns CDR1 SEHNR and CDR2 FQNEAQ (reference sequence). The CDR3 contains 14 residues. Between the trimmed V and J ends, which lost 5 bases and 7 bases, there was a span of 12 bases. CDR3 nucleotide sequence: TGTGCCAGCAGCCCCCGGGATTACAATTCACCCCTCCACTTT. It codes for CASSPRDYNSPLHF.

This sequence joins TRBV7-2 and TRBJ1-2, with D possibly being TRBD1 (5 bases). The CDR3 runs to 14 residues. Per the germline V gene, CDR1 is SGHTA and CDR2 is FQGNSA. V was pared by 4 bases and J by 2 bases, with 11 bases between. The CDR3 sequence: CASSSPPGNYGYTF. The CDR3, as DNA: TGTGCCAGCAGCTCCCCCCCAGGGAACTATGGCTACACCTTC.

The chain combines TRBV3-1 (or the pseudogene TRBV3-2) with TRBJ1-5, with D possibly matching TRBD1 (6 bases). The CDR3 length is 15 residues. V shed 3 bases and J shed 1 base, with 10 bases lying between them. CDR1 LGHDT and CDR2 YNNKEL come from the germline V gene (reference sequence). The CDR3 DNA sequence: TGTGCCAGCAGCCAGACACAGGGAAGCAATCAGCCCCAGCATTTT. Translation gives CASSQTQGSNQPQHF.

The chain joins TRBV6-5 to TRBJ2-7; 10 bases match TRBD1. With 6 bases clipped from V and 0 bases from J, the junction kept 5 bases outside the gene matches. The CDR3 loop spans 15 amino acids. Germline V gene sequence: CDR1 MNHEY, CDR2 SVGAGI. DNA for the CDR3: TGTGCCAGCAGATCCGGACAGGGGGGCTCCTACGAGCAGTACTTC. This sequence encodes CASRSGQGGSYEQYF.

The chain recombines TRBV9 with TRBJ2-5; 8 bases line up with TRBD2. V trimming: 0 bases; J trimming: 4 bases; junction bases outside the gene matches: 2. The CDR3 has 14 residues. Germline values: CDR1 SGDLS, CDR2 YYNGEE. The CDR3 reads CASSVEAGGETQYF. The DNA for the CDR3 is TGTGCCAGCAGCGTAGAGGCGGGGGGAGAGACCCAGTACTTC.

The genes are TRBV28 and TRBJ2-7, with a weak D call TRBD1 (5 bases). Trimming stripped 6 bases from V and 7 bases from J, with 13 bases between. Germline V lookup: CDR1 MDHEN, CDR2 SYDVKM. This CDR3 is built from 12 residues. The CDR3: CASSSGLGEQYF. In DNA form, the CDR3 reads TGTGCCAGCAGCTCAGGGCTCGGTGAGCAGTACTTC.

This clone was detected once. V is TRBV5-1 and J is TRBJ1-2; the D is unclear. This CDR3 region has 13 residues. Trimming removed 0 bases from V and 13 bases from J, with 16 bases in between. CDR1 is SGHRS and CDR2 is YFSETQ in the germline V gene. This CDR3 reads CASSLGQASVATF. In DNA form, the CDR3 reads TGCGCCAGCAGCTTGGGCCAGGCCTCAGTGGCCACCTTC.

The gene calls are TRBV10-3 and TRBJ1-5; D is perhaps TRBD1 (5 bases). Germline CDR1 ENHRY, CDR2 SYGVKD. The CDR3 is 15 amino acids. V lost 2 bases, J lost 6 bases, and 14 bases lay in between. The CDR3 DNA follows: TGTGCCATCAGTGAGGGTGGGGCTCCGATTCAGCCCCAGCATTTT. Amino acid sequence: CAISEGGAPIQPQHF.

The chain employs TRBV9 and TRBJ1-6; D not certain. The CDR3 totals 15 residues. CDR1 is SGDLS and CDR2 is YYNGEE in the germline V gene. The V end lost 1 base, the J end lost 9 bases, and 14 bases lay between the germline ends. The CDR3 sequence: CASSVTGERSSPLHF. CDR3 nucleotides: TGTGCCAGCAGCGTAACCGGGGAAAGGAGTTCACCCCTCCACTTT.

The CDR3 DNA is TGTGCCAGTAGTATTATTTTACGGTCCTATAATTCACCCCTCCACTTT. Translated: CASSIILRSYNSPLHF. The V and J genes are TRBV19 and TRBJ1-6; D is uncertain. Germline CDR1 and CDR2: LNHDA and SQIVND (reference sequence). The CDR3 covers 16 residues. V lost 3 bases to trimming and J lost 1 base, with 10 bases between them.

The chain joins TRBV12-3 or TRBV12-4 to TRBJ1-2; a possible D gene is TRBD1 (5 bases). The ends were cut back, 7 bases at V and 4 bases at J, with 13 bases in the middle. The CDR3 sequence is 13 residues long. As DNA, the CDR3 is TGTGCCAGCACCCTCAGGGAGGGCTATGGCTACACCTTC. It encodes CASTLREGYGYTF.

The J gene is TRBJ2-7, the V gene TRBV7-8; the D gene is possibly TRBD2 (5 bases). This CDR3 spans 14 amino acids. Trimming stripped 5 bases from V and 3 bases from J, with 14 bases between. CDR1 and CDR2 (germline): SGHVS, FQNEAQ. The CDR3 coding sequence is TGTGCCAGCAGCGCGACCGGGAACCTCTACGAGCAGTACTTC. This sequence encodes CASSATGNLYEQYF.

The DNA of the CDR3 is TGTGCCAGCGGGGGCGCGGGTGAAAAACTGTTTTTT. Residues: CASGGAGEKLFF. The chain carries TRBV6-5 and TRBJ1-4; possible D gene TRBD1, 6 bases. The CDR3 extends over 12 amino acids. V shed 8 bases and J shed 7 bases, with 11 bases lying between them. Germline V gene data show CDR1 as MNHEY and CDR2 as SVGAGI.

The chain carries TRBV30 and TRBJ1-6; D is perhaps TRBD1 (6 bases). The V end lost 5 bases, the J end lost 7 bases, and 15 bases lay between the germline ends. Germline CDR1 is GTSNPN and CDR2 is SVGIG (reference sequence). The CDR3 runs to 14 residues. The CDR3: CAWCLGQLNSPLHF. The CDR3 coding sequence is TGTGCCTGGTGCCTGGGACAACTAAATTCACCCCTCCACTTT.